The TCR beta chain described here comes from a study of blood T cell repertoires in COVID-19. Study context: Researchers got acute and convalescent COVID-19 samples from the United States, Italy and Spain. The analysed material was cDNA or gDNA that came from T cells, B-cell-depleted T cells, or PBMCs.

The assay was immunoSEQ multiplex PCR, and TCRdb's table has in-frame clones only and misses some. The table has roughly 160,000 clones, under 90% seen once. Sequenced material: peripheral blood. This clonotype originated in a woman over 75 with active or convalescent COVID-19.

CDR3 in DNA: TGTGCCAGCAGCTCTGAGGGAGTCAATACGCAGTATTTT. The encoded protein is CASSSEGVNTQYF. This sequence joins TRBV7-8 and TRBJ2-3, with D perhaps matching TRBD2 (5 bases). This CDR3 has 13 amino acids. Germline V lookup: CDR1 SGHVS, CDR2 FQNEAQ. V dropped 4 bases and J dropped 7 bases, with 12 bases sitting between them.